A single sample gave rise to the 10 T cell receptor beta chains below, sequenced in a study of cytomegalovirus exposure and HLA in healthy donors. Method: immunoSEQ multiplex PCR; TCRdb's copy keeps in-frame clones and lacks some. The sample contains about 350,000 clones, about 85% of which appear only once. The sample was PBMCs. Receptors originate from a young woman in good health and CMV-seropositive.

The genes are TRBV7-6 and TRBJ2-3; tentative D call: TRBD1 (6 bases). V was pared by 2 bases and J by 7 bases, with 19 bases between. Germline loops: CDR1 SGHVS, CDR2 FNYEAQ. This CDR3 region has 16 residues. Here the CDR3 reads CASSLTQSGTPNTQYF. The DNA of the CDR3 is TGTGCCAGCAGCTTAACCCAGTCGGGGACACCAAATACGCAGTATTTT.

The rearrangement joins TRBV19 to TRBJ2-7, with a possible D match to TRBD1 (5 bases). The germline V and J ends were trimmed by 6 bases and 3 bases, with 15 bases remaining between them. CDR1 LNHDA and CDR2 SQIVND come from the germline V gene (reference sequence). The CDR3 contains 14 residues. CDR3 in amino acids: CASSPGRTGYEQYF. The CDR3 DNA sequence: TGTGCCAGTAGCCCCGGACGTACAGGCTACGAGCAGTACTTC.

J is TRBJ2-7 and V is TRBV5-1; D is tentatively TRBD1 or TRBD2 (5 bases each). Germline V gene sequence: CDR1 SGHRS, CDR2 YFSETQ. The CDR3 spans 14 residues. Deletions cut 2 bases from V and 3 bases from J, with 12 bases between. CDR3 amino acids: CASSFEAGSYEQYF. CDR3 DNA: TGCGCCAGCAGCTTTGAGGCAGGGAGCTACGAGCAGTACTTC.

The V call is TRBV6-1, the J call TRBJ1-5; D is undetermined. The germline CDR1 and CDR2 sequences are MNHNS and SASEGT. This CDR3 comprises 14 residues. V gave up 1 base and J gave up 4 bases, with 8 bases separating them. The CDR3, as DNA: TGTGCCAGCAGTGAAGGTTTCAGGAATCAGCCCCAGCATTTT. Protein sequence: CASSEGFRNQPQHF.

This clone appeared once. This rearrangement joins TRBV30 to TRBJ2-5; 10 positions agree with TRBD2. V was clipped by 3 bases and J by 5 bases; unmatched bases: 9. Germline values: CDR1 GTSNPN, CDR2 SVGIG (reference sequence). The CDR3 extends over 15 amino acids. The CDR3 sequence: CAWSWGAGGQETQYF. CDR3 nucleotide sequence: TGTGCCTGGAGCTGGGGAGCGGGGGGGCAGGAGACCCAGTACTTC. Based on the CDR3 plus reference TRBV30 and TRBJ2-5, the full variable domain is SQTIHQWPATLVQPVGSPLSLECTVEGTSNPNLYWYRQAAGRGLQLLFYSVGIGQISSEVPQNLSASRPQDRQFILSSKKLLLSDSGFYLCAWSWGAGGQETQYFGPGTRLLVL.

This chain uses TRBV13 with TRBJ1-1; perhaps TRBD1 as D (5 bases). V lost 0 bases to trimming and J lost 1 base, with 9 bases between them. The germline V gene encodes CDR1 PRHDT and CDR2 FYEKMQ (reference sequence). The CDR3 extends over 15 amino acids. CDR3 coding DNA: TGTGCCAGCAGCTTAGGGGCAGGGTCGAACACTGAAGCTTTCTTT. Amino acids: CASSLGAGSNTEAFF.

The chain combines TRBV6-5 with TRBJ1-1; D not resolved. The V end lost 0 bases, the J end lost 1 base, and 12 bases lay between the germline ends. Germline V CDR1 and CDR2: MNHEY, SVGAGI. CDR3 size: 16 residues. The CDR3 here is CASSYSPTGRNTEAFF. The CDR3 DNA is TGTGCCAGCAGTTACTCCCCGACGGGAAGGAACACTGAAGCTTTCTTT.

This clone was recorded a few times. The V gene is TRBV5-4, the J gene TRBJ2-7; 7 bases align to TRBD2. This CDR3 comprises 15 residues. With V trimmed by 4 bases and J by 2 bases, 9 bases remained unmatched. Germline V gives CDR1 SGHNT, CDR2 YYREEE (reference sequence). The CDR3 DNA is TGTGCCAGCAGCGCACCCAGCGGGGAAACCTACGAGCAGTACTTC. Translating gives CASSAPSGETYEQYF.

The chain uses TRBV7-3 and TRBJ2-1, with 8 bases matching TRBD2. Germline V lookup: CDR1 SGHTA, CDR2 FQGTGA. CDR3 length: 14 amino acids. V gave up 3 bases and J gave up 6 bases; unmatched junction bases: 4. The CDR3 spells CASSFAGGSNEQFF. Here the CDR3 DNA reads TGTGCCAGCAGCTTTGCGGGGGGCTCCAATGAGCAGTTCTTC.

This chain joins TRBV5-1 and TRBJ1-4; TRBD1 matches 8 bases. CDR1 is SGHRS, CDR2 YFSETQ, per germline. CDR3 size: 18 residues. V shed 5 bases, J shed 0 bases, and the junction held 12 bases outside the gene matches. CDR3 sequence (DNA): TGCGCCAGCAGAGGGACAGGATTAGGGACTGCAACTAATGAAAAACTGTTTTTT. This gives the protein CASRGTGLGTATNEKLFF. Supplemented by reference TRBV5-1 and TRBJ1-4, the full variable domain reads KAGVTQTPRYLIKTRGQQVTLSCSPISGHRSVSWYQQTPGQGLQFLFEYFSETQRNKGNFPGRFSGRQFSNSRSEMNVSTLELGDSALYLCASRGTGLGTATNEKLFFGSGTQLSVL.